The entry below describes one TCR beta chain. The antigen is unknown. This record belongs to a study of cytomegalovirus exposure and HLA in healthy donors. General study points: Later analysis suggested most CMV-associated TCR beta chains were HLA-restricted.

Primers included in the PCR were 60 Vbeta and 13 Jbeta primers. The table came from immunoSEQ multiplex PCR; TCRdb's copy has only in-frame clones and leaves some out. The sample totals 110,000 to 150,000 clones. The CDR3 contains 17 residues. Germline CDR1 is MNHNS and CDR2 is SASEGT. V lost 4 bases, J lost 2 bases, and 21 bases lay in between. The sequenced sample consisted of PBMCs. This clonotype originated in a man in his forties in good health and CMV-seronegative. The chain has TRBV6-1 and TRBJ2-7; the D gene is possibly TRBD1 (7 bases). CDR3 bases: TGTGCCAGCAGTGGGACGGCGGGACAGCGTACCACCTACGAGCAGTACTTC. It codes for CASSGTAGQRTTYEQYF.